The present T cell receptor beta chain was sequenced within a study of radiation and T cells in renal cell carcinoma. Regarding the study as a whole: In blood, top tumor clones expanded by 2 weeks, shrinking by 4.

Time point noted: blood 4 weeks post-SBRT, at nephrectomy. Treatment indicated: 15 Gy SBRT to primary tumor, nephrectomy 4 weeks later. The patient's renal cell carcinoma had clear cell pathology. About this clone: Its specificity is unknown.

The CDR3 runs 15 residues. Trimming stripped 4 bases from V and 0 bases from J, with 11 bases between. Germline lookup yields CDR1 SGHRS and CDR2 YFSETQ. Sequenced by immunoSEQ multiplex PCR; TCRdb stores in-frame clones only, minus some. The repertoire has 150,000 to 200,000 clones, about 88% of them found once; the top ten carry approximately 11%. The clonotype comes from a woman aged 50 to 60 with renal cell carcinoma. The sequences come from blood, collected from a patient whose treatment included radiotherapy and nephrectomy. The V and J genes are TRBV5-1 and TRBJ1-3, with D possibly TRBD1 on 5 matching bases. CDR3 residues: CASSAGDGSGNTIYF. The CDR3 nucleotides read TGCGCCAGCAGCGCCGGGGACGGCTCTGGAAACACCATATATTTT.